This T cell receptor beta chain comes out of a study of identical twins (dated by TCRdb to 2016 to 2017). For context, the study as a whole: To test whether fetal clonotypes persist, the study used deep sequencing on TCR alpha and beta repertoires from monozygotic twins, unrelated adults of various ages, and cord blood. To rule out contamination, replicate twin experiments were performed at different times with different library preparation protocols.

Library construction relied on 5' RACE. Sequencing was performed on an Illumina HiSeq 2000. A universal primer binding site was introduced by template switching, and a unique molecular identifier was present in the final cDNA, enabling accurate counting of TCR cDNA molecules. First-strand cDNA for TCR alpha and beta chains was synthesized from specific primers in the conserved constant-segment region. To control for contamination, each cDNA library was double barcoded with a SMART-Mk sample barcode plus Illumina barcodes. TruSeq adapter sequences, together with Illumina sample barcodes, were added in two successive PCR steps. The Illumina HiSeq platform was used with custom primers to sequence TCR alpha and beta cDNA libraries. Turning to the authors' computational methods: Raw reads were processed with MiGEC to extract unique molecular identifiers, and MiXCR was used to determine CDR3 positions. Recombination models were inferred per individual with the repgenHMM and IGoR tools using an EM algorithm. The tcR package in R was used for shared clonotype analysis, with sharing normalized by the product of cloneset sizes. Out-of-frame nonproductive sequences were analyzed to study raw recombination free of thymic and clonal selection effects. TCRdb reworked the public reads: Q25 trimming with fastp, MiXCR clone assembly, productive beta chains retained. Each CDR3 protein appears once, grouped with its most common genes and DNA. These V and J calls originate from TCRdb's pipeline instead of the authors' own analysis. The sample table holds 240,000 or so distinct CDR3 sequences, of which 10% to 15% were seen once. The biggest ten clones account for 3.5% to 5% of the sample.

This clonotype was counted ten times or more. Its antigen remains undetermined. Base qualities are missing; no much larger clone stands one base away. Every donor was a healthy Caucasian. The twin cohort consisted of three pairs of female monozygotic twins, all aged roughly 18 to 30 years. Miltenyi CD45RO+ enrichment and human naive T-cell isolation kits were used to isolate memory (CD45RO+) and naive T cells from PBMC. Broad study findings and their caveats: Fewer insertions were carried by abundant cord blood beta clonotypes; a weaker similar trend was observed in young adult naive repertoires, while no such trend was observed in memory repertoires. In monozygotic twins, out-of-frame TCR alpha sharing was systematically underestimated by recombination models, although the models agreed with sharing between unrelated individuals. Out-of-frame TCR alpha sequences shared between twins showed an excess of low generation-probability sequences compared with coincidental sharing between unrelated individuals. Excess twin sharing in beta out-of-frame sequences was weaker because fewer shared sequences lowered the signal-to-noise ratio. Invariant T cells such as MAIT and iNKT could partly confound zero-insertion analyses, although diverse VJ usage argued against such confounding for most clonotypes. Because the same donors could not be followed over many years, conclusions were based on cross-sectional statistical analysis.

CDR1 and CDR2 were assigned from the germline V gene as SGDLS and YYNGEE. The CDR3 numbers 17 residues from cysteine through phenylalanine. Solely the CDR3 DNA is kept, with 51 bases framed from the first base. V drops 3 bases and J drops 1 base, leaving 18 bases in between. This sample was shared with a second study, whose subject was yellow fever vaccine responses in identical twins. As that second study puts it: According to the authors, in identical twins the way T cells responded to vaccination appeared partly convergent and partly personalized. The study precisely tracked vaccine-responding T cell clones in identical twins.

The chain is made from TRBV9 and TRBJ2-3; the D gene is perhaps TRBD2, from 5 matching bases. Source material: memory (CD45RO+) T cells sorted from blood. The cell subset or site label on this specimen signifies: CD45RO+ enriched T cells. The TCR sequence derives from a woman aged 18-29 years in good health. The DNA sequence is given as TGTGCCAGCAGCGCGATCTCAGCGGCTGGGGGCACAGATACGCAGTATTTT. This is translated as CASSAISAAGGTDTQYF.